This TCR beta chain is from a study of CD8+CD57+ T cells in acquired aplastic anemia. For the study at large: There were about 10.8 million reads, on average, for CD4+ cells from healthy donors.

Genomic DNA served as template for TCR beta VDJ and CDR3 profiling. MiXCR, run by TCRdb on the reads, gives a single entry per CDR3 protein. Of more than 150,000 distinct CDR3 sequences in the sample, less than 55% were seen once. This clonotype was counted at least ten times. CDR1 is SGHRS and CDR2 is YFSETQ in the germline V gene. The V end was cut by 7 bases, the J end by 5 bases, with 15 bases between. The CDR3 is made up of 14 amino acids. Sequenced input: sorted CD4+, CD8+, or CD8+CD57+ T cells (not recorded which) from PBMCs. This chain links TRBV5-1 with TRBJ1-4; TRBD1 is a possible D gene (6 bases). The TCR comes from a human donor in good health. CDR3 nucleotide sequence: TGCGCCAGCCGACCGACAGGCGGGAATGAAAAACTGTTTTTT. Translating it yields CASRPTGGNEKLFF. Looking up the rest from reference TRBV5-1 and TRBJ1-4 gives the full variable domain: KAGVTQTPRYLIKTRGQQVTLSCSPISGHRSVSWYQQTPGQGLQFLFEYFSETQRNKGNFPGRFSGRQFSNSRSEMNVSTLELGDSALYLCASRPTGGNEKLFFGSGTQLSVL.